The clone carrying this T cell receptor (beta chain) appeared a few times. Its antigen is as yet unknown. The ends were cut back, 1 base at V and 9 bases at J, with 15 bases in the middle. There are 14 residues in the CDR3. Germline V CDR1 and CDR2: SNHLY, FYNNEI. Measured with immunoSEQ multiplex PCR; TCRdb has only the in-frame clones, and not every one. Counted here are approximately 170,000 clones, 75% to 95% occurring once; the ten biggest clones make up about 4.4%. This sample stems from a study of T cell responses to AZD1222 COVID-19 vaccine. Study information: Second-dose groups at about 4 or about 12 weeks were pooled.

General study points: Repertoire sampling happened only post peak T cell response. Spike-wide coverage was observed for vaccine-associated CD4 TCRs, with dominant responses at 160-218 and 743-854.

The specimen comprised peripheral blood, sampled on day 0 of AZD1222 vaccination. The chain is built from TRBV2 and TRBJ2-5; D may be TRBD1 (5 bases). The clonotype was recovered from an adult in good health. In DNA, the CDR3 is TGTGCCAGCAGTGAAGTAACAGGTCCTGGGCCCCAGTACTTC. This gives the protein CASSEVTGPGPQYF.